The source of this T cell receptor beta chain is a study of OX40 agonist ivuxolimab in advanced cancers. Clones were read by immunoSEQ multiplex PCR, and TCRdb kept only the in-frame ones, dropping some. The sample holds under 50,000 clones; roughly 82% are singletons and the top ten take about 7.6%. Turning to this clone: Its antigen is unidentified.

General study points: Compared with others, partial responders at 0.1-3.0 mg/kg displayed clonal expansion among the lowest. Nonresponders, in some cases, also had low normalized T-cell clonal expansion.

Trimming stripped 10 bases from V and 1 base from J, with 13 bases between. Germline lookup yields CDR1 KGHSH and CDR2 LQKENI. The CDR3 covers 13 residues. This TCR was recovered from an adult with an advanced solid tumor such as melanoma, head and neck, liver or kidney cancer. This chain uses TRBV18 with TRBJ1-1, with D uncertain. Specimen: CD4+ or CD8+ T cells sorted from blood, collected in a trial of the OX40 agonist ivuxolimab. CDR3 nucleotides: TGTGCCACCGAGGCAGGAGGGAACACTGAAGCTTTCTTT. It is translated as CATEAGGNTEAFF.